This TCR beta chain was captured by sequencing in a study of blood T cells in healthy people across ages. Study-level results: Long-lived donors had more naive CD4+ cells and higher diversity than aged donors. Any changes in expanded clonotypes were possibly confounded, as donor CMV status remained unknown.

This clonotype was counted a few times. Its antigen is undetermined. Isolation per sample recovered at least 7 million PBMCs. A second about 7 to 12 cycle PCR used barcoded and J-beta primers. Individual samples furnished no less than 3 million CDR3-containing paired-end reads apiece. MiXCR, applied by TCRdb to the 5' RACE reads, yields one record per CDR3 protein. The table shows over 1.5 million distinct CDR3 sequences, with roughly 49% occurring only once. Sequenced: blood. This receptor was identified in a woman between 35 and 50 years old in good health.

The CDR3, as DNA: TGTGCCAGCAGCTCCGCCGGGATTAACTATGGCTACACCTTC. This sequence encodes CASSSAGINYGYTF. This chain joins TRBV7-6 and TRBJ1-2; D gene unclear. The CDR3 totals 14 residues. Trimming left V 4 bases short and J 1 base short, with 10 bases between. Germline CDR1 is SGHVS and CDR2 is FNYEAQ.